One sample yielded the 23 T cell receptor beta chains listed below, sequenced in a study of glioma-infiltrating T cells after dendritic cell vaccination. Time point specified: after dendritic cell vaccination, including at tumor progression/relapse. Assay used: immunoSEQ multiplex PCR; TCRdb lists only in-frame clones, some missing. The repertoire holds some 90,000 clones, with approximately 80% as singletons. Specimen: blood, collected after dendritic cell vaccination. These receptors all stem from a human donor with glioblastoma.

The DNA of the CDR3 is TGTGCCAGCAGGACAGACAGGCGGAATGAAAAACTGTTTTTT. Its translation: CASRTDRRNEKLFF. The chain carries TRBV6-1 and TRBJ1-4; TRBD1 is a possible D gene (6 bases). The CDR3 is 14 residues long. The germline V gene encodes CDR1 MNHNS and CDR2 SASEGT. V lost 6 bases to trimming and J lost 5 bases, with 13 bases between them.

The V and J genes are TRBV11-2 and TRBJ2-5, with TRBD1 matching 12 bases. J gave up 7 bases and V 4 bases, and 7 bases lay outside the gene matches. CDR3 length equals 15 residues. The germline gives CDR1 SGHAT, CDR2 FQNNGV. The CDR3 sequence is CASSSQGQGARTQYF. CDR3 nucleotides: TGTGCCAGCAGCTCCCAGGGACAGGGGGCGCGGACCCAGTACTTC.

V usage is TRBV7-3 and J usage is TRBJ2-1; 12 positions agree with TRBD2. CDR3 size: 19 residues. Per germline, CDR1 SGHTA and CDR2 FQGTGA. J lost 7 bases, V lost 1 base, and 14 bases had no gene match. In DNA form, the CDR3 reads TGTGCCAGCAGCTTAATTGGGCCGACTAGCGGGAGCATTGGGAATGAGCAGTTCTTC. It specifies CASSLIGPTSGSIGNEQFF.

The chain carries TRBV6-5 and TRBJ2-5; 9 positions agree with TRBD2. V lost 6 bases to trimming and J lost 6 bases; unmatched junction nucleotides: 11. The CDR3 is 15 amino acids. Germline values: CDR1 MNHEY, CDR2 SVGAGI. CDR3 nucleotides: TGTGCCAGCAGCAGGTGGCGGGAGGGCCTAAAGACCCAGTACTTC. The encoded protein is CASSRWREGLKTQYF.

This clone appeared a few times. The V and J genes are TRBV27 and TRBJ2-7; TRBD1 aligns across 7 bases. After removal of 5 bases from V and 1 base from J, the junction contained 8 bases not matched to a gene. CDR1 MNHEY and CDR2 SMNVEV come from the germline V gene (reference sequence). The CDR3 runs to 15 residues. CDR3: CASSETGDSSYEQYV. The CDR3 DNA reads TGTGCCAGCAGTGAAACAGGGGATTCTTCCTACGAGCAGTACGTC.

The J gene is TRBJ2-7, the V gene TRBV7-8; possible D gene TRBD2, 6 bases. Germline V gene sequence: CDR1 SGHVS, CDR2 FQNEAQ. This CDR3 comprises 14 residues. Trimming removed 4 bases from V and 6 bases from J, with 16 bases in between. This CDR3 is CASSSPLVRGEQYV. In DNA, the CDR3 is TGTGCCAGCAGCTCCCCCCTTGTGCGGGGCGAGCAGTACGTC.

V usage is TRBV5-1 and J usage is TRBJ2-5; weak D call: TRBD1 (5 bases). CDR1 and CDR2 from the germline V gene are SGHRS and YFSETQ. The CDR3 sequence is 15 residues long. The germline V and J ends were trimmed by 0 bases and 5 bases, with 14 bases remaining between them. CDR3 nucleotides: TGCGCCAGCAGCTTGGCGGCAGGGCCTGCGGAGACCCAGTACTTC. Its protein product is CASSLAAGPAETQYF.

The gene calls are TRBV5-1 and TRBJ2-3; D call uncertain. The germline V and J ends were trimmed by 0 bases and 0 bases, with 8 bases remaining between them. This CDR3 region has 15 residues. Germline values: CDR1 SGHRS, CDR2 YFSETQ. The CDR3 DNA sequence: TGCGCCAGCAGCTTGGGTGTTCCTAGCACAGATACGCAGTATTTT. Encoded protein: CASSLGVPSTDTQYF.

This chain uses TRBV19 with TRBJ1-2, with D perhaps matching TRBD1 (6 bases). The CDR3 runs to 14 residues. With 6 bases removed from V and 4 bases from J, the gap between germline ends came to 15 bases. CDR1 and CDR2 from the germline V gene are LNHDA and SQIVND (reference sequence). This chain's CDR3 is CASSPKGQFYGYTF. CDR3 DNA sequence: TGTGCCAGTAGCCCAAAAGGACAGTTCTATGGCTACACCTTC.

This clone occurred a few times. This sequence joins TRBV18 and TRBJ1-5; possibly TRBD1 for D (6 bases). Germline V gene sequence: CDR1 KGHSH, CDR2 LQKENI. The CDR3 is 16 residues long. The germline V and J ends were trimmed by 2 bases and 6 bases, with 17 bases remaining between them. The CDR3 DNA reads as TGTGCCAGCTCACCATCCGGCAGGGGCTTCGGTCAGCCCCAGCATTTT. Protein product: CASSPSGRGFGQPQHF. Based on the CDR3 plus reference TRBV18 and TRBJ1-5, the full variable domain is NAGVMQNPRHLVRRRGQEARLRCSPMKGHSHVYWYRQLPEEGLKFMVYLQKENIIDESGMPKERFSAEFPKEGPSILRIQQVVRGDSAAYFCASSPSGRGFGQPQHFGDGTRLSIL.

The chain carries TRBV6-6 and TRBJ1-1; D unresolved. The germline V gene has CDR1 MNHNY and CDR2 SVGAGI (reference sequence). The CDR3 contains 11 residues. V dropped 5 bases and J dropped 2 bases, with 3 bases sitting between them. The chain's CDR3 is CASSINTEAFF. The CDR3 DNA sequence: TGTGCCAGCAGTATAAACACTGAAGCTTTCTTT.

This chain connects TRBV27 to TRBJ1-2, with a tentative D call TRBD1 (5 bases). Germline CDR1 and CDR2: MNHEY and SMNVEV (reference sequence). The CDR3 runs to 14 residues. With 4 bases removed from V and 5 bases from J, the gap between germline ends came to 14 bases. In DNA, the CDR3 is TGTGCCAGCAGTTCGGGGGGAGGGATTTATGGCTACACCTTC. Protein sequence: CASSSGGGIYGYTF.

This CDR3 reads CASPRQRPNYGYTF. CDR3 nucleotides: TGTGCCAGCCCGCGGCAGAGACCAAACTATGGCTACACCTTC. The chain combines TRBV25-1 with TRBJ1-2; no definite D call. Trimming stripped 8 bases from V and 2 bases from J, with 15 bases between. This CDR3 has 14 residues. CDR1 MGHDK and CDR2 SYGVNS come from the germline V gene.

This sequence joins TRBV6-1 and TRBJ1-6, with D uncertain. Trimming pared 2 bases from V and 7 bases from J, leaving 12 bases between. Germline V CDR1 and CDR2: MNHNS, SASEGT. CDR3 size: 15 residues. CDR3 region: CASSEYGVYNSPLHF. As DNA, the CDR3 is TGTGCCAGCAGTGAATACGGGGTTTACAATTCACCCCTCCACTTT.

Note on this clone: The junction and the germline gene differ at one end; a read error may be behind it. The CDR3 region has the DNA TGTGCAAGCAAGCGGGCCGGGGGGTCTGGGGCCAACGTCCTGACTTTC. It is translated as CASKRAGGSGANVLTF. V usage is TRBV2 and J usage is TRBJ2-6; 7 bases map to TRBD2. The CDR3 consists of 16 residues. Germline CDR1 reads SNHLY; CDR2 reads FYNNEI.

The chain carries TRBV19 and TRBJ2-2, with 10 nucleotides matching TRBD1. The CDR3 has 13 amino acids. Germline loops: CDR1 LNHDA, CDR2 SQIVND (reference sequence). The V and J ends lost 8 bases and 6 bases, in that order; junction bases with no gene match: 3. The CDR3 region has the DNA TGTGCCAGTGGACAGGGGGTGGCCGGGGAGCTGTTTTTT. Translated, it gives CASGQGVAGELFF.

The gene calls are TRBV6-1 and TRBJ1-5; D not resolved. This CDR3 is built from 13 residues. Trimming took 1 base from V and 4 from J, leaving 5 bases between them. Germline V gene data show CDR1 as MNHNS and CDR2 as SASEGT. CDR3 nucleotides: TGTGCCAGCAGTGAAGGGCAGAATCAGCCCCAGCATTTT. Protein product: CASSEGQNQPQHF.

CDR3 sequence (DNA): TGTGCCATCAGACTAGCGGGGGGGAAATCCTACAATGAGCAGTTCTTC. Translated: CAIRLAGGKSYNEQFF. The chain carries TRBV10-3 and TRBJ2-1, with 13 bases aligning to TRBD2. The V gene's germline CDR1 is ENHRY and CDR2 SYGVKD. With 6 bases clipped from V and 1 base from J, the junction kept 3 bases outside the gene matches. This CDR3 comprises 16 residues.

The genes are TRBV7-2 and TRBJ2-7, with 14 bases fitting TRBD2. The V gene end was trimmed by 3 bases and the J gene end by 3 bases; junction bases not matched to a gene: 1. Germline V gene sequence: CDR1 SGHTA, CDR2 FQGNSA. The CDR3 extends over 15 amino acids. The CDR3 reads CASSLGLAGVYEQYF. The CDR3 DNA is TGTGCCAGCAGCTTGGGACTAGCGGGGGTCTACGAGCAGTACTTC.

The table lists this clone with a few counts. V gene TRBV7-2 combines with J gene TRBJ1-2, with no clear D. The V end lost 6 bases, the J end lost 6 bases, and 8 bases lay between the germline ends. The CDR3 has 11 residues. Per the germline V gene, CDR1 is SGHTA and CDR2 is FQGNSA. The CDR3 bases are TGTGCCAGCAGTCCGTTTGATGGCTACACCTTC. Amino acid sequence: CASSPFDGYTF.

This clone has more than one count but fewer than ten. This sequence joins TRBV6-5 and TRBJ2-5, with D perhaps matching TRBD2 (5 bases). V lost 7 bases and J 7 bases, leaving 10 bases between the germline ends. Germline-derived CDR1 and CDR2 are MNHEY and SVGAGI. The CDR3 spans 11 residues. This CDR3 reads CASNNEGTQYF. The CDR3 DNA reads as TGTGCCAGCAACAATGAGGGGACCCAGTACTTC.

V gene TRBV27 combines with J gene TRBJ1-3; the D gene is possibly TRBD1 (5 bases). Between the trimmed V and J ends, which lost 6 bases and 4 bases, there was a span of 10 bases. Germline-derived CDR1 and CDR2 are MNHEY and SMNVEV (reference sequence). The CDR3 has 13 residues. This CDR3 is CASSPGFGNTIYF. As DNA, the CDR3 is TGTGCCAGCAGCCCAGGGTTCGGAAACACCATATATTTT.

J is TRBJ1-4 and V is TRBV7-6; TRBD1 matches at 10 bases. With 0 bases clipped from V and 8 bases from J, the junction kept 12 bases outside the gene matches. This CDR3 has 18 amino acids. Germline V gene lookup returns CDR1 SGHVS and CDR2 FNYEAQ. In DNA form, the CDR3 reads TGTGCCAGCAGCTTAGCGCCGACAGGGGGCGCGTCGGACGAAAAACTGTTTTTT. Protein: CASSLAPTGGASDEKLFF.